The 27 T cell receptor beta chains given below trace back to one sample, sequenced in a study of T cells after yellow fever vaccination. TCRdb analysed the 5' RACE reads with MiXCR anew, one entry per CDR3 protein. The table has fewer than 400,000 distinct CDR3 sequences, under 7.5% seen once. This material consisted of PBMCs, taken 5 days after the yellow fever booster vaccination. These receptors originate from a man aged 30 to 39 who received the YFV17D yellow fever vaccine.

This clonotype was seen ten or more times. V and J are TRBV7-9 and TRBJ2-5, with 12 bases matching TRBD1. The ends lost 5 bases at V and 5 bases at J; junction bases unmatched: 6. The CDR3 spans 15 residues. CDR1 is SEHNR and CDR2 is FQNEAQ in the germline V gene (reference sequence). CDR3 sequence reads: CASSTGQGAYETQYF. The CDR3 nucleotides are TGTGCCAGCAGCACGGGACAGGGGGCTTATGAGACCCAGTACTTC.

The chain carries TRBV5-6 and TRBJ2-4; 10 positions agree with TRBD1. Trimming cost V 2 bases and J 10 bases; bases outside gene matches: 6. Germline CDR1 reads SGHDT; CDR2 reads YYEEEE. The CDR3 has 14 amino acids. As DNA, the CDR3 is TGTGCCAGCAGCTTCTCCGGGACAGGGGATATTCAGTACTTC. Its translation is CASSFSGTGDIQYF.

Only a few counts were recorded for this clonotype. V usage is TRBV20-1 and J usage is TRBJ2-7, with a weak D call TRBD1 (6 bases). Trimming pared 4 bases from V and 4 bases from J, leaving 11 bases between. Germline CDR1 reads DFQATT; CDR2 reads SNEGSKA (reference sequence). This CDR3 is built from 12 residues. CDR3 bases: TGCAGTGCTATAAAGGACAGTTACGAGCAGTACTTC. Translated: CSAIKDSYEQYF.

The J gene is TRBJ1-4, the V gene TRBV15; no firm D call. Per the germline V gene, CDR1 is LNHNV and CDR2 is YYDKDF (reference sequence). V shed 0 bases and J shed 0 bases, with 11 bases lying between them. The CDR3 has 17 residues. The CDR3 region is CATSRELWTATNEKLFF. The DNA for the CDR3 is TGTGCCACCAGCAGAGAACTCTGGACGGCAACTAATGAAAAACTGTTTTTT.

The J gene is TRBJ1-5, the V gene TRBV20-1, with a tentative D call TRBD1 (5 bases). Germline loops: CDR1 DFQATT, CDR2 SNEGSKA (reference sequence). Trimming removed 3 bases from V and 3 bases from J, with 21 bases in between. The CDR3 loop spans 17 amino acids. The CDR3 protein is CSASESYGTSHNQPQHF. CDR3 nucleotides: TGCAGTGCTAGTGAGTCGTACGGGACGTCTCACAATCAGCCCCAGCATTTT.

This clonotype has just a few counts. This rearrangement joins TRBV5-1 to TRBJ2-1, with 10 bases identical to TRBD2. CDR3 size: 15 residues. V lost 0 bases and J lost 6; bases outside the gene matches: 3. Germline values: CDR1 SGHRS, CDR2 YFSETQ. For the CDR3, the DNA is TGCGCCAGCAGCTTGGTGTCTAGCGGGAGCAATGAGCAGTTCTTC. It yields the protein CASSLVSSGSNEQFF.

This clonotype was seen a handful of times. This chain joins TRBV18 and TRBJ2-7; 10 nucleotides agree with TRBD2. With 1 base clipped from V and 3 bases from J, the junction kept 6 bases outside the gene matches. This CDR3 has 16 amino acids. Per germline, CDR1 KGHSH and CDR2 LQKENI. The CDR3: CASSPLAGGAYYEQYF. The CDR3 DNA is TGTGCCAGCTCACCACTAGCGGGAGGAGCCTACTACGAGCAGTACTTC. The whole variable domain, remainder taken from reference TRBV18 and TRBJ2-7, is NAGVMQNPRHLVRRRGQEARLRCSPMKGHSHVYWYRQLPEEGLKFMVYLQKENIIDESGMPKERFSAEFPKEGPSILRIQQVVRGDSAAYFCASSPLAGGAYYEQYFGPGTRLTVT.

The chain uses TRBV29-1 and TRBJ1-1; D may be TRBD1 (6 bases). The CDR3 length is 14 residues. Germline lookup yields CDR1 SQVTM and CDR2 ANQGSEA. V lost 5 bases and J 6 bases, leaving 19 bases between the germline ends. The DNA for the CDR3 is TGCAGCGTTAAACCGGGACATAGGGTCGCTGAAGCTTTCTTT. This sequence encodes CSVKPGHRVAEAFF.

The chain has TRBV6-6 and TRBJ2-1, with TRBD1 as a possible D gene (6 bases). Germline CDR1 is MNHNY and CDR2 is SVGAGI (reference sequence). V was pared by 7 bases and J by 10 bases, with 17 bases between. The CDR3 runs 13 residues. Here the CDR3 reads CASTTTGHGEQFF. The CDR3 DNA reads TGTGCCAGCACCACGACAGGCCACGGGGAGCAGTTCTTC.

This clonotype was recorded a few times. The chain recombines TRBV6-4 with TRBJ2-5, with TRBD2 identical over 13 bases. Germline V gene lookup returns CDR1 MRHNA and CDR2 SNTAGT. The J segment lost 4 bases and the V segment lost 8 bases, leaving 10 bases of the junction unmatched. The length of the CDR3 is 16 residues. CDR3 nucleotides: TGTGCCAGCTTTACCGGACTAGCGGGAGTCGGAGAGACCCAGTACTTC. Translating gives CASFTGLAGVGETQYF.

This clonotype was picked up a small number of times. V gene TRBV14 combines with J gene TRBJ2-5; 8 positions match TRBD2. This CDR3 spans 23 amino acids. V was pared by 0 bases and J by 0 bases, with 24 bases of the junction left unmatched. Germline CDR1 is SGHDN and CDR2 is FVKESK. The CDR3 sequence: CASSQDSRKTSALMGGYQETQYF. In nucleotides, the CDR3 is TGTGCCAGCAGCCAAGATTCGAGGAAGACTAGCGCCCTTATGGGGGGGTACCAAGAGACCCAGTACTTC.

This clonotype was detected only a few times. The J gene is TRBJ2-1, the V gene TRBV7-2, with 9 bases lining up with TRBD2. Per the germline V gene, CDR1 is SGHTA and CDR2 is FQGNSA. The CDR3 totals 15 residues. The V gene end was trimmed by 5 bases and the J gene end by 1 base; junction bases not matched to a gene: 3. CDR3: CASSAGLASYNEQFF. CDR3 coding DNA: TGTGCCAGCAGCGCGGGACTAGCATCCTACAATGAGCAGTTCTTC.

In the case of this clonotype: A read error may be the cause here, since a much bigger clone is one base away. The chain recombines TRBV20-1 with TRBJ2-2; D is possibly TRBD1 (6 bases). This CDR3 contains 12 residues. Germline assignment: CDR1 DFQATT and CDR2 SNEGSKA (reference sequence). The CDR3 sequence: CSVQTGTGELSF. In nucleotides, the CDR3 is TGCAGTGTACAAACAGGGACCGGGGAGCTGTCTTTT.

This clonotype has at least ten counts. This CDR3 is CASSQGPNTEAFF. The CDR3 DNA reads TGCGCCAGCAGCCAAGGGCCGAACACTGAAGCTTTCTTT. The chain carries TRBV4-1 and TRBJ1-1; D not resolved. Deletions cut 1 base from V and 1 base from J, with 4 bases between. From germline, CDR1 is MGHRA and CDR2 YSYEKL. The CDR3 extends over 13 amino acids.

This clonotype has ten or more counts. The chain recombines TRBV29-1 with TRBJ2-3, with 8 bases identical to TRBD2. CDR1 is SQVTM and CDR2 is ANQGSEA in the germline V gene. J lost 2 bases, V lost 4 bases, and 5 bases had no gene match. The CDR3 loop spans 14 amino acids. CDR3 loop: CSVGGGRITDTQYF. The CDR3 bases are TGCAGCGTTGGCGGGGGGCGGATCACAGATACGCAGTATTTT.

The J gene is TRBJ2-5, the V gene TRBV9; 13 bases agree with TRBD2. With 0 bases clipped from V and 5 bases from J, the junction kept 7 bases outside the gene matches. CDR3 length: 17 amino acids. Germline CDR1 is SGDLS and CDR2 is YYNGEE. The CDR3 region has the DNA TGTGCCAGCAGCGTAGATGGACTAGCGGGAGTAACTGAGACCCAGTACTTC. Translation gives CASSVDGLAGVTETQYF.

This chain joins TRBV5-1 and TRBJ2-5, with 11 bases lining up with TRBD2. V gave up 1 base and J gave up 3 bases; unmatched junction bases: 2. This CDR3 is built from 15 residues. The germline gives CDR1 SGHRS, CDR2 YFSETQ. The CDR3 region is CASSLLLAGEETQYF. CDR3 in DNA: TGCGCCAGCAGCTTGCTACTAGCGGGGGAAGAGACCCAGTACTTC.

In this sample, this clonotype turned up many times. V gene TRBV7-2 combines with J gene TRBJ2-7; D tentatively fits TRBD1 or TRBD2 (5 bases each). Trimming stripped 1 base from V and 0 bases from J, with 7 bases between. The CDR3 is 14 amino acids. Germline lookup yields CDR1 SGHTA and CDR2 FQGNSA. Written as DNA, the CDR3 is TGTGCCAGCAGCTTAGACGGGACCTCCTACGAGCAGTACTTC. This gives the protein CASSLDGTSYEQYF.

CDR3 region: CSVVAGNIQYF. As DNA, the CDR3 is TGCAGCGTTGTTGCAGGGAACATTCAGTACTTC. This chain joins TRBV29-1 and TRBJ2-4; D might be TRBD1 (5 bases). CDR3 size: 11 residues. Germline V gives CDR1 SQVTM, CDR2 ANQGSEA. Between the trimmed V and J ends, which lost 4 bases and 7 bases, there was a span of 8 bases. The full variable domain, rest sourced from reference TRBV29-1 and TRBJ2-4, is SAVISQKPSRDICQRGTSLTIQCQVDSQVTMMFWYRQQPGQSLTLIATANQGSEATYESGFVIDKFPISRPNLTFSTLTVSNMSPEDSSIYLCSVVAGNIQYFGAGTRLSVL.

Details on this clonotype: Sequence at one end of the junction differs from germline and may be a read error. The genes are TRBV6-5 and TRBJ2-3; 8 bases line up with TRBD2. This CDR3 spans 15 amino acids. Germline CDR1 reads MNHEY; CDR2 reads SVGAGI. CDR3 region: CASSDSGLEVDTQYF. The CDR3 DNA follows: TGTGCCAGCAGTGACTCGGGACTAGAGGTAGATACGCAGTATTTT.

The chain is built from TRBV19 and TRBJ2-6; D tentatively reads TRBD1 or TRBD2 (5 bases each). Trimming cost V 4 bases and J 2 bases, with 12 bases left between them. CDR1 is LNHDA, CDR2 SQIVND, per germline (reference sequence). The CDR3 is 16 amino acids. DNA of the CDR3: TGTGCCAGTAGTAGGGACCGCCCCCCTGGGGCCAACGTCCTGACTTTC. This encodes CASSRDRPPGANVLTF.

The chain has TRBV14 and TRBJ2-6; D is ambiguous. The V end was cut by 3 bases, the J end by 0 bases, with 6 bases between. Germline loops: CDR1 SGHDN, CDR2 FVKESK. This CDR3 spans 15 amino acids. CDR3 residues: CASSQGFSGANVLTF. The CDR3 DNA is TGTGCCAGCAGCCAGGGATTCTCTGGGGCCAACGTCCTGACTTTC.

This clonotype has a count of ten or more. This chain connects TRBV5-1 to TRBJ2-7, with D perhaps matching TRBD2 (5 bases). V was clipped by 4 bases and J by 5 bases, with 10 bases between them. CDR1 and CDR2 from the germline V gene are SGHRS and YFSETQ. This CDR3 is built from 12 residues. The CDR3 nucleotides are TGCGCCAGCAGCGGCACTAGTAACGAGCAGTACTTC. As protein: CASSGTSNEQYF.

This clonotype was recorded a few times. V gene TRBV20-1 combines with J gene TRBJ2-3, with D perhaps given as TRBD1 or TRBD2 (6 bases each). Germline assignment: CDR1 DFQATT and CDR2 SNEGSKA (reference sequence). This CDR3 has 16 residues. V was pared by 6 bases and J by 4 bases, with 23 bases between. The chain's CDR3 is CSARPVSGGGADTQYF. DNA for the CDR3: TGCAGTGCCCGCCCAGTTAGCGGAGGGGGTGCAGATACGCAGTATTTT.

This clonotype was seen only a few times. The chain combines TRBV3-1 with TRBJ1-5; D not certain. The CDR3 totals 13 residues. The V and J ends lost 0 bases and 7 bases respectively, with 7 bases between them. The V gene's germline CDR1 is LGHDT and CDR2 YNNKEL (reference sequence). The CDR3 loop is CASSQDTGQPQHF. CDR3 bases: TGTGCCAGCAGCCAAGACACGGGGCAGCCCCAGCATTTT.

At least ten counts were recorded for this clonotype. The genes are TRBV15 and TRBJ2-1, with 15 bases aligning to TRBD2. There are 19 residues in the CDR3. Trimming took 1 base from V and 8 from J; bases not matched to a gene: 12. The V gene's germline CDR1 is LNHNV and CDR2 YYDKDF (reference sequence). This chain's CDR3 is CATSRGGLAGGLIRDEQFF. CDR3 nucleotides: TGTGCCACCAGCAGAGGGGGACTAGCGGGAGGCCTAATCCGGGATGAGCAGTTCTTC.

There are many counts of this clonotype. The V gene is TRBV7-8, the J gene TRBJ2-1, with D perhaps matching TRBD1 (5 bases). This CDR3 contains 13 residues. Germline assignment: CDR1 SGHVS and CDR2 FQNEAQ. Deletions cut 5 bases from V and 3 bases from J, with 8 bases between. CDR3 sequence reads: CASSPRVYNEQFF. The DNA of the CDR3 is TGTGCCAGCAGCCCCAGGGTCTACAATGAGCAGTTCTTC.